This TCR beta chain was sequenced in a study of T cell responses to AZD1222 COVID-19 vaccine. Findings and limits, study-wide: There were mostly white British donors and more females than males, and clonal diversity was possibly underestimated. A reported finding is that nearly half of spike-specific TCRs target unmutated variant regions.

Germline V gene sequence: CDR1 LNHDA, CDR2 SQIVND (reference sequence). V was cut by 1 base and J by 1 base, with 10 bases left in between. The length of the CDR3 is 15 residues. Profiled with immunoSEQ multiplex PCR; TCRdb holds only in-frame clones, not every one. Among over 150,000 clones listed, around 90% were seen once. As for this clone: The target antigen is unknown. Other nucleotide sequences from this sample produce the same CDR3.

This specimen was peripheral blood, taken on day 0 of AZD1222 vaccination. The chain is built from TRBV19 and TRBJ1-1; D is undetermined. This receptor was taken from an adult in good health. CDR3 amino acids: CASSIAGRRNTEAFF. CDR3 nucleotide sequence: TGTGCCAGTAGTATAGCCGGGCGCAGGAACACTGAAGCTTTCTTT.